A single sample gave rise to the 32 T cell receptor beta chains below, sequenced in a study of PD-L1 blockade in urothelial cancer (dated 2017 in TCRdb). The time point label for this specimen denotes: peripheral blood 6 weeks after treatment start. Libraries were prepared through the immunoSEQ multiplex PCR assay. TCRdb's version of the immuneACCESS table is confined to in-frame rearrangements and falls short of the full clone set. An unresolved V gene accounts for under half of the shortfall where checked; the remainder is of unknown origin. This sample has tens of thousands of clones in its table, and 70% to 90% of those were observed once. Of the sample, over 6.5% falls within the top ten clones. The material sequenced was PBMCs, taken around atezolizumab (anti-PD-L1) treatment. The receptors here all came from a man at least 80 years old with urothelial cancer.

The J gene is TRBJ1-4, the V gene TRBV27, with a possible D match to TRBD1 (6 bases). This CDR3 has 14 residues. From germline, CDR1 is MNHEY and CDR2 SMNVEV (reference sequence). V gave up 3 bases and J gave up 3 bases, with 8 bases separating them. CDR3 amino acids: CASSLSGANEKLFF. The CDR3 region has the DNA TGTGCCAGCAGTTTGTCAGGGGCTAATGAAAAACTGTTTTTT.

V and J are TRBV15 and TRBJ1-1; no reliable D call. This CDR3 has 14 residues. The germline V gene has CDR1 LNHNV and CDR2 YYDKDF (reference sequence). V lost 1 base and J lost 0, with 6 bases in between. The CDR3 nucleotides read TGTGCCACCAGCAGAGGAGGTATGAACACTGAAGCTTTCTTT. Its translation: CATSRGGMNTEAFF.

The rearrangement links TRBV5-1 to TRBJ2-3, with TRBD1 matching over 8 bases. J was trimmed by 4 bases and V by 1 base; bases with no gene match: 5. CDR1 and CDR2 (germline): SGHRS, YFSETQ. This CDR3 contains 15 residues. CDR3 loop: CASSLLAGGADTQYF. The CDR3 nucleotides read TGCGCCAGCAGCTTGCTGGCAGGGGGCGCAGATACGCAGTATTTT. The complete variable domain, with remaining parts taken from reference TRBV5-1 and TRBJ2-3, reads KAGVTQTPRYLIKTRGQQVTLSCSPISGHRSVSWYQQTPGQGLQFLFEYFSETQRNKGNFPGRFSGRQFSNSRSEMNVSTLELGDSALYLCASSLLAGGADTQYFGPGTRLTVL.

This chain links TRBV29-1 with TRBJ2-7; D is possibly TRBD2 (7 bases). V was shortened by 5 bases and J by 7 bases, with 18 bases between the two germline ends. Germline loops: CDR1 SQVTM, CDR2 ANQGSEA. The CDR3 loop spans 13 amino acids. In DNA form, the CDR3 reads TGCAGCGTTTCGGGGGGCGCATCGGGTGAGCAGTACTTC. This encodes CSVSGGASGEQYF.

The chain combines TRBV20-1 with TRBJ1-2; D is unclear. This CDR3 has 11 amino acids. CDR1 DFQATT and CDR2 SNEGSKA come from the germline V gene (reference sequence). Trimming pared 8 bases from V and 8 bases from J, leaving 15 bases between. CDR3 nucleotides: TGCAGTACGGGTCCGGCTGGGGGCTACACCTTC. Protein: CSTGPAGGYTF.

The chain is built from TRBV7-2 and TRBJ2-5, with 16 bases that match TRBD2. J was trimmed by 2 bases and V by 5 bases; bases with no gene match: 2. The CDR3 spans 16 residues. Per germline, CDR1 SGHTA and CDR2 FQGNSA. CDR3 nucleotide sequence: TGTGCCAGCAGCCTGGGACTAGCGGGAGGGCAAGAGACCCAGTACTTC. It specifies CASSLGLAGGQETQYF.

The gene calls are TRBV5-6 and TRBJ1-1; D unclear. Trimming removed 4 bases from V and 7 bases from J, with 17 bases in between. The germline V gene has CDR1 SGHDT and CDR2 YYEEEE. CDR3 size: 14 residues. Here the CDR3 reads CASSPAGGKGEAFF. In nucleotides, the CDR3 is TGTGCCAGCAGCCCAGCGGGTGGGAAAGGTGAAGCTTTCTTT.

V and J are TRBV6-1 and TRBJ1-5; tentative D call: TRBD1 (5 bases). Trimming cost V 3 bases and J 4 bases, with 13 bases left between them. The CDR3 loop spans 15 amino acids. Germline CDR1 MNHNS, CDR2 SASEGT. CDR3 protein: CASSDLGGENQPQHF. The CDR3 DNA reads TGTGCCAGCAGTGACCTTGGAGGGGAGAATCAGCCCCAGCATTTT.

The genes are TRBV7-8 and TRBJ2-5, with TRBD1 as a possible D gene (6 bases). V was clipped by 2 bases and J by 11 bases, with 12 bases between them. Germline values: CDR1 SGHVS, CDR2 FQNEAQ. This CDR3 is built from 12 residues. For the CDR3, the DNA is TGTGCCAGCAGCTTAATACGTACAGGGCAGTACTTC. This translates into CASSLIRTGQYF. The full variable domain, in which reference TRBV7-8 and TRBJ2-5 provide the parts outside the CDR3, is GAGVSQSPRYKVAKRGQDVALRCDPISGHVSLFWYQQALGQGPEFLTYFQNEAQLDKSGLPSDRFFAERPEGSVSTLKIQRTQQEDSAVYLCASSLIRTGQYFGPGTRLLVL.

The chain is built from TRBV30 and TRBJ1-1, with TRBD1 matching 7 bases. This CDR3 has 13 amino acids. The germline V gene encodes CDR1 GTSNPN and CDR2 SVGIG (reference sequence). J gave up 3 bases and V 2 bases, and 3 bases lay outside the gene matches. CDR3 protein: CAWSRQGDTEAFF. CDR3 in DNA: TGTGCCTGGAGTAGACAGGGAGACACTGAAGCTTTCTTT.

This clone was seen just once. Here the CDR3 DNA reads TGCGCCAGCGCAGACTGGGGGCTCACAGATACGCAGTATTTT. Translating gives CASADWGLTDTQYF. The rearrangement uses TRBV10-2 and TRBJ2-3; D perhaps matches TRBD1 (6 bases). The germline gives CDR1 WSHSY, CDR2 SAAADI. The V end lost 8 bases, the J end lost 2 bases, and 14 bases lay between the germline ends. This CDR3 contains 14 residues.

The chain employs TRBV2 and TRBJ2-7, with no clear D. CDR1 and CDR2 from the germline V gene are SNHLY and FYNNEI. The CDR3 contains 10 residues. The V and J ends lost 3 bases and 9 bases respectively, with 6 bases between them. CDR3 loop: CASSDPGQYF. The CDR3 DNA follows: TGTGCCAGCAGTGACCCGGGGCAGTACTTC.

This sequence joins TRBV7-9 and TRBJ2-1; TRBD2 aligns across 9 bases. Germline values: CDR1 SEHNR, CDR2 FQNEAQ (reference sequence). With 5 bases clipped from V and 8 bases from J, the junction kept 10 bases outside the gene matches. The CDR3 runs 15 residues. Here the CDR3 DNA reads TGTGCCAGCAGCCCACTGGGTGGGACTAGCCATGAGCAGTTCTTC. This codes for CASSPLGGTSHEQFF.

This clone appeared a single time. The V and J genes are TRBV2 and TRBJ2-4, with a tentative D call TRBD1 (6 bases). The V gene's germline CDR1 is SNHLY and CDR2 FYNNEI. V was trimmed by 2 bases and J by 1 base, leaving 6 bases between them. This CDR3 spans 14 amino acids. The CDR3 loop reads CASSERGAKNIQYF. CDR3 DNA sequence: TGTGCCAGCAGTGAAAGGGGGGCCAAAAACATTCAGTACTTC.

This clone was picked up one time. The chain recombines TRBV6-5 with TRBJ2-1, with no clear D. Germline V lookup: CDR1 MNHEY, CDR2 SVGAGI. The CDR3 spans 13 residues. Trimming took 6 bases from V and 8 from J, leaving 14 bases between them. This chain's CDR3 is CASRNVNSDEQFF. The CDR3 DNA sequence: TGTGCCAGCAGGAACGTAAACTCCGATGAGCAGTTCTTC.

The J gene is TRBJ2-1, the V gene TRBV5-4, with 10 bases matching TRBD1. Germline V CDR1 and CDR2: SGHNT, YYREEE (reference sequence). V lost 4 bases and J lost 10; bases outside the gene matches: 8. This CDR3 spans 14 amino acids. CDR3 sequence: CASSLRQGAVEQFF. The CDR3 DNA is TGTGCCAGCAGCCTTAGACAGGGGGCAGTGGAGCAGTTCTTC.

V is TRBV5-1 and J is TRBJ2-5; 8 positions match TRBD2. The V and J ends lost 4 bases and 5 bases, in that order; junction bases with no gene match: 10. This CDR3 is built from 15 residues. CDR1 and CDR2 from the germline V gene are SGHRS and YFSETQ. CDR3 nucleotide sequence: TGCGCCAGCAGCGAAACTAGCGGAGGGGCGGAGACCCAGTACTTC. Its translation: CASSETSGGAETQYF. The full variable domain, in which reference TRBV5-1 and TRBJ2-5 provide the parts outside the CDR3, is KAGVTQTPRYLIKTRGQQVTLSCSPISGHRSVSWYQQTPGQGLQFLFEYFSETQRNKGNFPGRFSGRQFSNSRSEMNVSTLELGDSALYLCASSETSGGAETQYFGPGTRLLVL.

The rearrangement uses TRBV4-1 and TRBJ2-1; 8 bases are a match to TRBD1. CDR1 is MGHRA and CDR2 is YSYEKL in the germline V gene. The CDR3 consists of 15 residues. Trimming took 4 bases from V and 3 from J; bases not matched to a gene: 5. CDR3 protein: CASSPPGQVYNEQFF. CDR3 DNA: TGCGCCAGCAGCCCGCCGGGACAGGTCTACAATGAGCAGTTCTTC.

The rearrangement links TRBV7-6 to TRBJ2-1, with D maybe TRBD2 (5 bases). This CDR3 is 12 amino acids long. Germline V gives CDR1 SGHVS, CDR2 FNYEAQ. V was clipped by 2 bases and J by 7 bases, with 6 bases between them. CDR3 DNA: TGTGCCAGCAGCTTAACGGGGAATGAGCAGTTCTTC. Translation gives CASSLTGNEQFF.

The chain carries TRBV10-1 and TRBJ2-2, with 10 positions matching TRBD1. Looked up from germline, CDR1 is WNHNN and CDR2 is SYGVQD (reference sequence). The CDR3 contains 15 residues. Trimming removed 8 bases from V and 3 bases from J; junction bases left unmatched: 6. CDR3 in DNA: TGCGCCAGCGCGCCGGGACAGGGGTACACCGGGGAGCTGTTTTTT. This gives the protein CASAPGQGYTGELFF.

The V gene is TRBV28, the J gene TRBJ1-1, with a tentative D call TRBD1 (5 bases). In germline, CDR1 is MDHEN, CDR2 SYDVKM. The V and J ends lost 1 base and 11 bases respectively, with 11 bases between them. This CDR3 region has 12 residues. CDR3 loop: CASSLFSDKAFF. In nucleotides, the CDR3 is TGTGCCAGCAGTTTATTCTCGGACAAGGCTTTCTTT. Drawing the rest from reference TRBV28 and TRBJ1-1, the complete variable domain is DVKVTQSSRYLVKRTGEKVFLECVQDMDHENMFWYRQDPGLGLRLIYFSYDVKMKEKGDIPEGYSVSREKKERFSLILESASTNQTSMYLCASSLFSDKAFFGQGTRLTVV.

Only one count was recorded for this clone. CDR3 sequence: CASSVGRELETQYF. The CDR3, as DNA: TGTGCCAGCAGCGTAGGGCGGGAGTTAGAGACCCAGTACTTC. This chain connects TRBV9 to TRBJ2-5, with 7 positions matching TRBD2. V lost 0 bases to trimming and J lost 4 bases; unmatched junction nucleotides: 3. CDR3 length equals 14 residues. Germline assignment: CDR1 SGDLS and CDR2 YYNGEE.

The chain links TRBV10-3 to TRBJ1-1; D unclear. The V end lost 4 bases, the J end lost 1 base, and 4 bases lay between the germline ends. This CDR3 spans 12 amino acids. CDR1 is ENHRY, CDR2 SYGVKD, per germline. This CDR3 is CAISARNTEAFF. For the CDR3, the DNA is TGTGCCATCAGTGCCAGGAACACTGAAGCTTTCTTT.

The chain uses TRBV29-1 and TRBJ2-7, with a possible D match to TRBD1 (6 bases). Germline V gene sequence: CDR1 SQVTM, CDR2 ANQGSEA. V lost 4 bases, J lost 5 bases, and 9 bases lay in between. The CDR3 covers 11 residues. The CDR3 nucleotides read TGCAGCGTTGGACAGGTTCACGAGCAGTACTTC. Protein sequence: CSVGQVHEQYF.

This clone was counted a single time. This chain joins TRBV6-1 and TRBJ2-7; TRBD1 might be the D (5 bases). The CDR3 contains 13 residues. V was clipped by 2 bases and J by 6 bases, with 11 bases between them. Germline V gene lookup returns CDR1 MNHNS and CDR2 SASEGT. CDR3 region: CASSELGLLEQYF. In nucleotides, the CDR3 is TGTGCCAGCAGTGAATTGGGGCTACTCGAGCAGTACTTC.

The rearrangement joins TRBV27 to TRBJ1-2; no definite D call. The CDR3 has 15 residues. The germline V gene has CDR1 MNHEY and CDR2 SMNVEV (reference sequence). V lost 5 bases, J lost 4 bases, and 17 bases lay in between. CDR3: CASSPDTTEGYGYTF. CDR3 bases: TGTGCCAGCAGTCCCGACACAACCGAGGGCTATGGCTACACCTTC.

The chain links TRBV9 to TRBJ2-2, with 8 nucleotides matching TRBD1. The CDR3 totals 16 residues. Per the germline V gene, CDR1 is SGDLS and CDR2 is YYNGEE. With V trimmed by 3 bases and J by 9 bases, 13 bases remained unmatched. The chain's CDR3 is CASSASDRARSWELFF. The CDR3 DNA follows: TGTGCCAGCAGCGCTTCGGACAGGGCCCGATCGTGGGAGCTGTTTTTT.

This chain connects TRBV2 to TRBJ1-2; 9 nucleotides match TRBD1. Losses at the gene ends were 2 bases for V and 4 bases for J; bases not matched to a gene: 2. The CDR3 is 14 residues long. Looked up from germline, CDR1 is SNHLY and CDR2 is FYNNEI. CDR3 in amino acids: CASSERTGAYGYTF. The DNA for the CDR3 is TGTGCCAGCAGTGAAAGGACAGGGGCCTATGGCTACACCTTC.

This clone has a single count. CDR3 sequence (DNA): TGTGCCAGCAGCTTGGGCGGGACTAGCCTTCTAGATACGCAGTATTTT. Residues: CASSLGGTSLLDTQYF. The chain combines TRBV5-5 with TRBJ2-3, with TRBD2 identical over 9 bases. Germline V CDR1 and CDR2: SGHKS, YYEKEE (reference sequence). This CDR3 is 16 amino acids long. Losses at the gene ends were 0 bases for V and 5 bases for J; bases not matched to a gene: 7.

The rearrangement uses TRBV5-8 and TRBJ1-5, with 9 bases fitting TRBD1. CDR1 is SGHTS and CDR2 is YDEGEE in the germline V gene. This CDR3 contains 18 residues. The V and J ends lost 0 bases and 0 bases, in that order; junction bases with no gene match: 7. The CDR3 reads CASSLAETGGYSNQPQHF. The CDR3, as DNA: TGTGCCAGCAGCTTGGCCGAGACAGGGGGGTATAGCAATCAGCCCCAGCATTTT.

The chain carries TRBV7-2 and TRBJ2-3, with 11 bases fitting TRBD2. CDR1 is SGHTA, CDR2 FQGNSA, per germline. The V and J ends lost 2 bases and 6 bases, in that order; junction bases with no gene match: 4. The CDR3 is 15 amino acids. The DNA for the CDR3 is TGTGCCAGCAGCTTAACGACTAGCGGGAAGGATACGCAGTATTTT. It specifies CASSLTTSGKDTQYF.

V usage is TRBV29-1 and J usage is TRBJ2-7; D possibly corresponds to TRBD1 (6 bases). Trimming pared 7 bases from V and 6 bases from J, leaving 19 bases between. This CDR3 is 13 amino acids long. Germline CDR1 and CDR2: SQVTM and ANQGSEA. DNA for the CDR3: TGCAGCGCCGGTTGGTGGGGGCAAGGCGAGCAGTACTTC. It translates to CSAGWWGQGEQYF.